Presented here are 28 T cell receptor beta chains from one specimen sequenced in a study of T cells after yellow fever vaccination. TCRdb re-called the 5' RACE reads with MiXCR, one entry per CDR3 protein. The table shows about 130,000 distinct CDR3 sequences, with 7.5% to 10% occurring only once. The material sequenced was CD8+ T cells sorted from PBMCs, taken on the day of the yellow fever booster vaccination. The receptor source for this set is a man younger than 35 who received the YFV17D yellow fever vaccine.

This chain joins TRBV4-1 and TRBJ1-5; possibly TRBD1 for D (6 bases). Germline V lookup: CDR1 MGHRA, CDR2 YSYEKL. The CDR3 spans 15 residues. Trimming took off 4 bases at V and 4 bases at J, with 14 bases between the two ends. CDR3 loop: CASSRAGTKNQPQHF. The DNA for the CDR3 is TGCGCCAGCAGCCGAGCCGGGACAAAGAATCAGCCCCAGCATTTT.

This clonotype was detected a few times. The CDR3, as DNA: TGCGCCAGCAGCTTCCAGCGGGGGATCTACAATGAGCAGTTCTTC. Protein sequence: CASSFQRGIYNEQFF. V is TRBV5-1 and J is TRBJ2-1, with TRBD2 matching over 8 bases. CDR3 size: 15 residues. Trimming at V came to 2 bases and at J to 3 bases, leaving 4 bases not matched to a gene. Germline V lookup: CDR1 SGHRS, CDR2 YFSETQ.

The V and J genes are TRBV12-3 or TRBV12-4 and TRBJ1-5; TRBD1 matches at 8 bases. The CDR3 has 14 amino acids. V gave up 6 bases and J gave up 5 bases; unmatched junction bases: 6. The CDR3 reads CASSNQGAYQPQHF. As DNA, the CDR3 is TGTGCCAGCAGCAATCAGGGGGCCTATCAGCCCCAGCATTTT.

This chain's CDR3 is CASSQIVAEEAFF. The CDR3 DNA sequence: TGCGCCAGCAGCCAAATAGTGGCAGAAGAAGCTTTCTTT. The chain carries TRBV4-1 and TRBJ1-1, with unresolved D. V was cut by 2 bases and J by 8 bases, with 12 bases left in between. The CDR3 has 13 residues. Germline V gives CDR1 MGHRA, CDR2 YSYEKL.

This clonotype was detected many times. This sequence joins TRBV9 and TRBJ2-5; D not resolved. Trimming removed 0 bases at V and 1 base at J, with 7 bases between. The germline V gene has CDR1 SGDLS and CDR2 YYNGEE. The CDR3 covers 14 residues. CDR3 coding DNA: TGTGCCAGCAGCGTAGACGGATCCCAAGAGACCCAGTACTTC. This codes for CASSVDGSQETQYF.

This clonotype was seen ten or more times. The DNA for the CDR3 is TGTGCCAGCAGCTTAGCAGGATCGGCCTACACCTTC. It encodes CASSLAGSAYTF. The J gene is TRBJ1-2, the V gene TRBV7-2; D not certain. The V end lost 0 bases, the J end lost 10 bases, and 9 bases lay between the germline ends. CDR1 and CDR2 (germline): SGHTA, FQGNSA. The CDR3 consists of 12 residues.

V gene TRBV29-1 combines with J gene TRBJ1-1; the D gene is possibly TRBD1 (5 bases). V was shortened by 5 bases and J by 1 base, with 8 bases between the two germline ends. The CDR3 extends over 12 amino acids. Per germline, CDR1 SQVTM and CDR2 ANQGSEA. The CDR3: CSVLQENTEAFF. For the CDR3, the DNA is TGCAGCGTTCTACAGGAGAACACTGAAGCTTTCTTT.

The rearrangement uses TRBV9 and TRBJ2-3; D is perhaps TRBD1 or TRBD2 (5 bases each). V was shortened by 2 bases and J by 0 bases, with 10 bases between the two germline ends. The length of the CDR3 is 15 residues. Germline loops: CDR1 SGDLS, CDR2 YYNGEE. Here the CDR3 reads CASSVAWGSTDTQYF. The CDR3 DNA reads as TGTGCCAGCAGCGTTGCGTGGGGGAGCACAGATACGCAGTATTTT.

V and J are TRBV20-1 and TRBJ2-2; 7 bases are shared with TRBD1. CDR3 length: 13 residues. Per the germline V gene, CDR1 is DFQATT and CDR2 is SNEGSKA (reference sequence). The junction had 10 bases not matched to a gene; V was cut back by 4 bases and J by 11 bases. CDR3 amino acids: CSAKNPQGRELFF. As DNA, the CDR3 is TGCAGTGCTAAAAATCCACAGGGGAGAGAGCTGTTTTTT.

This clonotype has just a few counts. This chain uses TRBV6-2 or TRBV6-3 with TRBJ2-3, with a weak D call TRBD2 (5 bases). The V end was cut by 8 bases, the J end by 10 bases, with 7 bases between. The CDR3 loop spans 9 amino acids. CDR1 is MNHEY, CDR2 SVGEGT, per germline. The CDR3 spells CASGSSQYF. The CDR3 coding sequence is TGTGCCAGCGGGAGCTCGCAGTATTTT.

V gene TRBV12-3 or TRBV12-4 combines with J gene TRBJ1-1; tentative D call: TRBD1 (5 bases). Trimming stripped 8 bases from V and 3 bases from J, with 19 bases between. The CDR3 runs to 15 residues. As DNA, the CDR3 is TGTGCCAGCCAAGGGACGGACGCCTTACACACTGAAGCTTTCTTT. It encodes CASQGTDALHTEAFF.

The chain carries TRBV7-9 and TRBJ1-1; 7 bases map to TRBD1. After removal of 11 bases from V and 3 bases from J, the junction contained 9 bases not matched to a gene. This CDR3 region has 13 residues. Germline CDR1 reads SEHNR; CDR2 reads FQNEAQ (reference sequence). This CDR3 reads CADETGSDTEAFF. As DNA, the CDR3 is TGTGCCGACGAGACAGGGAGCGACACTGAAGCTTTCTTT.

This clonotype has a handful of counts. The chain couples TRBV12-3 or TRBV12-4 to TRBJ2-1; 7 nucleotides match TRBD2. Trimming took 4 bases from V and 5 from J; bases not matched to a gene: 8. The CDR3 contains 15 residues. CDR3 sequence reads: CASSWGTKPHNEQFF. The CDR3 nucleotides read TGTGCCAGCAGTTGGGGGACTAAACCCCACAATGAGCAGTTCTTC.

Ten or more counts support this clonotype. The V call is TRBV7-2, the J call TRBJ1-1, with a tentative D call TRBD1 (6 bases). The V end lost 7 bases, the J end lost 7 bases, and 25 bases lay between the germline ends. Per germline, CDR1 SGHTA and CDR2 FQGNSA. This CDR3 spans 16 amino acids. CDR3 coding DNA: TGTGCCAGCACCTACCCCGAGACAGGTAGTTGGGGTGAAGCTTTCTTT. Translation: CASTYPETGSWGEAFF. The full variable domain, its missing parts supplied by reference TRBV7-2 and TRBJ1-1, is GAGVSQSPSNKVTEKGKDVELRCDPISGHTALYWYRQSLGQGLEFLIYFQGNSAPDKSGLPSDRFSAERTGGSVSTLTIQRTQQEDSAVYLCASTYPETGSWGEAFFGQGTRLTVV.

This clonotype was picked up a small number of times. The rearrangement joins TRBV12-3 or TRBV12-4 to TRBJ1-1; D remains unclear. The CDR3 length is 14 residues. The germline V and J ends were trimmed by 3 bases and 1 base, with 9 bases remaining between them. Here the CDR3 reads CASSLYATNTEAFF. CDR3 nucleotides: TGTGCCAGCAGTTTGTATGCCACGAACACTGAAGCTTTCTTT.

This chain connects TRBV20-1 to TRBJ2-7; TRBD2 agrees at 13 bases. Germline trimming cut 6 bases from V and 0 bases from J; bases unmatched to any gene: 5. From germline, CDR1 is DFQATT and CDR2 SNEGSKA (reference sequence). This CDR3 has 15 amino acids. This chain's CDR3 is CSATGLAGPSYEQYF. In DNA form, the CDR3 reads TGCAGTGCCACGGGACTAGCGGGGCCCTCCTACGAGCAGTACTTC.

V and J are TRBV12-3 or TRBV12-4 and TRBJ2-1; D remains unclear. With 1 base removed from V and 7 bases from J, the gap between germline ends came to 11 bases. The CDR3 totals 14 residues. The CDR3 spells CASSLDRAQNEQFF. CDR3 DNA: TGTGCCAGCAGTTTAGATAGGGCGCAAAATGAGCAGTTCTTC.

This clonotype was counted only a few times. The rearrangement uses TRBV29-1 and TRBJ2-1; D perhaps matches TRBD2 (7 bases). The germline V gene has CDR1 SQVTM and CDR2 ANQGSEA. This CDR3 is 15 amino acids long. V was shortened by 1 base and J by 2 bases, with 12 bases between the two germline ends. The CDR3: CSVEGGGGAYNEQFF. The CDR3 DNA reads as TGCAGCGTTGAAGGAGGGGGAGGGGCCTACAATGAGCAGTTCTTC.

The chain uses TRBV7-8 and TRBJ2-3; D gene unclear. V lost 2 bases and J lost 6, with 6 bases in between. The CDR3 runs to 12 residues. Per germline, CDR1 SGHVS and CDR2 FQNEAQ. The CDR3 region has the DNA TGTGCCAGCAGCTTACCCCGGGATACGCAGTATTTT. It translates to CASSLPRDTQYF.

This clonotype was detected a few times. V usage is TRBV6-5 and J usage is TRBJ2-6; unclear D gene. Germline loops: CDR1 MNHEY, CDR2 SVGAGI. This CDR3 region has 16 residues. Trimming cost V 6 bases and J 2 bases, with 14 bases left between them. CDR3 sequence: CASSHRTVTGANVLTF. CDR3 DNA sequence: TGTGCCAGCAGCCATCGGACGGTCACTGGGGCCAACGTCCTGACTTTC.

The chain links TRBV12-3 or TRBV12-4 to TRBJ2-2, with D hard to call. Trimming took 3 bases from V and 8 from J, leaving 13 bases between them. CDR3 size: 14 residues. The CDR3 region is CASSFVASAGELFF. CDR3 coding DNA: TGTGCCAGCAGTTTCGTGGCATCGGCTGGGGAGCTGTTTTTT.

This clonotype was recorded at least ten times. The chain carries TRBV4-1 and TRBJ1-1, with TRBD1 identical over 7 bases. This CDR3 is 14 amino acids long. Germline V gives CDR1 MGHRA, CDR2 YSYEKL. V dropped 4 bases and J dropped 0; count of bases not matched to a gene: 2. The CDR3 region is CASSLDRVNTEAFF. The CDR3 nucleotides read TGCGCCAGCAGCCTTGACAGGGTGAACACTGAAGCTTTCTTT.

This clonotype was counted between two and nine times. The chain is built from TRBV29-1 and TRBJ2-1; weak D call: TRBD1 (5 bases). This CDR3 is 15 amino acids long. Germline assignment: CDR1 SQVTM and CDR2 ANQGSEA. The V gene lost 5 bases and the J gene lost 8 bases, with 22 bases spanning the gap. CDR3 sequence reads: CSVPGSRVLTHEQFF. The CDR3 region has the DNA TGCAGCGTTCCTGGATCCAGGGTTCTAACCCATGAGCAGTTCTTC.

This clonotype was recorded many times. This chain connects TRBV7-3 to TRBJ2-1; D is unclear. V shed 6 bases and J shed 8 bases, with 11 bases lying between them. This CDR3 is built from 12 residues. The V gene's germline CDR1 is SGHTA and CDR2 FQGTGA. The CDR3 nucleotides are TGTGCCAGCAGTCCGGGCCACCATGAGCAGTTCTTC. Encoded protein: CASSPGHHEQFF. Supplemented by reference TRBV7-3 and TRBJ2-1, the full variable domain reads GAGVSQTPSNKVTEKGKYVELRCDPISGHTALYWYRQSLGQGPEFLIYFQGTGAADDSGLPNDRFFAVRPEGSVSTLKIQRTERGDSAVYLCASSPGHHEQFFGPGTRLTVL.

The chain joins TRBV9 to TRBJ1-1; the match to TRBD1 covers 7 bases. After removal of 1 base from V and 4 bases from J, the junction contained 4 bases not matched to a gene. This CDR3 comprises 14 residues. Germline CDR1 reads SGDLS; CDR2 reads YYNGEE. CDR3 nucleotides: TGTGCCAGCAGCGTATTTTCAGGGGGCACTGAAGCTTTCTTT. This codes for CASSVFSGGTEAFF.

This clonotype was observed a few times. CDR3 nucleotides: TGCGCCAGCAGCCAGACCCACCCTCATCAGGGGGGAACTGAAGCTTTCTTT. It codes for CASSQTHPHQGGTEAFF. The chain uses TRBV4-1 and TRBJ1-1; 7 bases are a match to TRBD1. CDR1 is MGHRA, CDR2 YSYEKL, per germline. The CDR3 is 17 amino acids. Trimming at V came to 3 bases and at J to 5 bases, leaving 15 bases not matched to a gene.

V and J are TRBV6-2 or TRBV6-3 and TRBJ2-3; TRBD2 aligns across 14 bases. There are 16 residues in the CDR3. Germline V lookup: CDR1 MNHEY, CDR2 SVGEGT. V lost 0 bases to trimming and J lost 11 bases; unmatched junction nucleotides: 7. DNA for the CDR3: TGTGCCAGCAGTTACTCGACTAGCGGGGGGGAAAATCTGCAGTATTTT. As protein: CASSYSTSGGENLQYF.

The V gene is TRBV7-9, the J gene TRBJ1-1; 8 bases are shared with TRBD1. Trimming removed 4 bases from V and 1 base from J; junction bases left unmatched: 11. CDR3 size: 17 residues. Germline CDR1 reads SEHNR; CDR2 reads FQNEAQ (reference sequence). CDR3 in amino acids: CASSSPDRALKNTEAFF. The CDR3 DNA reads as TGTGCCAGCAGCTCCCCGGACAGGGCGCTGAAGAACACTGAAGCTTTCTTT. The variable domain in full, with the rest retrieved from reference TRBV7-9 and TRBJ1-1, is DTGVSQNPRHKITKRGQNVTFRCDPISEHNRLYWYRQTLGQGPEFLTYFQNEAQLEKSRLLSDRFSAERPKGSFSTLEIQRTEQGDSAMYLCASSSPDRALKNTEAFFGQGTRLTVV.